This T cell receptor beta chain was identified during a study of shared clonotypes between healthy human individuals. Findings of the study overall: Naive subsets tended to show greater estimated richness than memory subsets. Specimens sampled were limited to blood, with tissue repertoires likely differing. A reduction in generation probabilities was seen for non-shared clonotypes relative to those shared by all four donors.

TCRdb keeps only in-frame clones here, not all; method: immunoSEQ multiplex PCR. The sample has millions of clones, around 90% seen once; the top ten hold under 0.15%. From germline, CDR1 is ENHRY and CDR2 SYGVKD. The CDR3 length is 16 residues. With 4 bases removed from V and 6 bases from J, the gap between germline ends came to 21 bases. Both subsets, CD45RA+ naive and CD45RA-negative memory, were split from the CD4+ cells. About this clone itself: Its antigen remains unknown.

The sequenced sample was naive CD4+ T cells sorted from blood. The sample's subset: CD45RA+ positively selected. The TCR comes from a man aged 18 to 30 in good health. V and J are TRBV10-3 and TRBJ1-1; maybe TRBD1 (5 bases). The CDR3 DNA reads TGTGCCATCAGTGCCCATTCCGGGGGAGGTTCAGCTGAAGCTTTCTTT. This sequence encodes CAISAHSGGGSAEAFF.